This T cell receptor beta chain was captured in a study of CD8 T cells in ankylosing spondylitis. Study-level points and caveats: Researchers report that disease-linked clones proved CD8+ and relatively rare in peripheral blood. Earlier reports found some motif variants in synovial fluid and blood in reactive arthritis. Disease-linked clones were reportedly significantly enriched in matched ankylosing spondylitis synovial fluid. There was a TCR beta motif, made of several highly homologous variants, that appeared characteristic of ankylosing spondylitis blood.

Quantitative 5'-RACE with molecular barcodes generated TCR beta libraries. TCRdb called the 5' RACE reads again in MiXCR, with one record for every CDR3 protein. The data show hundreds of thousands of distinct CDR3 sequences, approximately 16% seen once. The CDR3 is 16 amino acids. The germline V gene has CDR1 SQVTM and CDR2 ANQGSEA. The trim removed 1 base at V and 1 base at J, leaving 6 bases unmatched. Concerning this clonotype: What it binds is unknown.

Sequencing input: blood, either unsorted or a sorted T cell fraction (not recorded which). The TCR sequence derives from a male donor with ankylosing spondylitis. The chain employs TRBV29-1 and TRBJ2-3; 9 bases agree with TRBD2. The CDR3 loop reads CSVEAAGGPRTDTQYF. The CDR3 DNA reads as TGCAGCGTTGAAGCGGCGGGGGGGCCGCGCACAGATACGCAGTATTTT.